This entry describes one TCR beta chain. This sample is part of a study of blood T cells in healthy people across ages. CDR1 and CDR2 from the germline V gene are MNHEY and SVGAGI. The junction had 14 bases not matched to a gene; V was cut back by 11 bases and J by 6 bases. The length of the CDR3 is 15 residues. The second PCR ran 7 to 11 cycles with a sample-barcoded 5' primer and J-beta primers. Each CDR3 protein is one row after TCRdb ran MiXCR on the 5' RACE reads. Of over 700,000 distinct CDR3 sequences detected, about 55% appear once; the ten largest clones hold roughly 37%. Staff drew 9 to 10 milliliters of peripheral blood from each donor. Isolating PBMCs gave at least 6.5 million of these cells per sample.

Sequencing used blood. This chain links TRBV6-5 with TRBJ2-1; TRBD2 matches at 9 bases. The TCR comes from a man of 80 years or more in good health. Written as DNA, the CDR3 is TGTGCCGTTTTGTCCGGGACTAGCTTTCCCAATGAGCAGTTCTTC. Translated: CAVLSGTSFPNEQFF.